This TCR beta chain was sequenced during a study of early T cells in non-severe SARS-CoV-2 infection. General observations from the study: Comparison of clonotypes with VDJdb favored anti-spike CD8 responses while missing private and CD4 specificities.

Many counts were recorded for this clonotype. Its antigen is unidentified. Individual cDNA molecules received unique molecular identifiers during library preparation. TCRdb processed the 5' RACE reads anew with MiXCR; each CDR3 protein has one entry. Of tens of thousands of distinct CDR3 sequences in the sample, 9% to 15% were seen once. The length of the CDR3 is 12 residues. Germline V CDR1 and CDR2: SGDLS, YYNGEE. The V end was cut by 0 bases, the J end by 14 bases, with 13 bases between. The genes are TRBV9 and TRBJ2-3; tentative D call: TRBD1 (5 bases). Sample: whole blood. The clonotype was recovered from an adult who was a healthcare worker with PCR-confirmed SARS-CoV-2 infection or an uninfected control (not recorded which). The DNA for the CDR3 is TGTGCCAGCAGCGTAGGTGCAGGGAAACCGTATTTT. Residues: CASSVGAGKPYF.